This is a list of T cell receptor beta chains from one sample in a study of blood T cell repertoires in COVID-19. The assay was immunoSEQ multiplex PCR, and TCRdb's table has in-frame clones only and misses some. The data hold 40,000 to 65,000 clones, with approximately 80% observed a single time. The source material was peripheral blood. These receptors all come from a human donor with active or convalescent COVID-19. The donor label of this sample is uncertain. Each CDR3 is given with its conserved first and last residue. The D gene is left open where the match is weak. Rows may omit the clone size; those that give it use once, few, many or a size class.

v_gene	j_gene	abundance	d_gene	CDR3aa	CDR3nt
TRBV21-1	TRBJ2-3	NA	NA	CASSKGASEDTQYF	TGTGCCAGCAGCAAAGGGGCTAGCGAGGATACGCAGTATTTT
TRBV6-2/TRBV6-3	TRBJ2-3	NA	NA	CASSGVQGRNPRSTDTQYF	TGTGCCAGCAGTGGCGTACAGGGGAGGAACCCACGAAGCACAGATACGCAGTATTTT
TRBV28	TRBJ2-3	NA	TRBD1	CASKATGTGSRSQYF	TGTGCCAGCAAGGCCACGGGGACAGGGAGTAGATCGCAGTATTTT
TRBV19	TRBJ1-5	NA	TRBD1	CASSTRLTGGNQPQHF	TGTGCCAGTAGTACCAGATTAACAGGGGGAAACCAGCCCCAGCATTTT
TRBV11-1	TRBJ2-1	NA	NA	CASSFLEDSEQFF	TGTGCCAGCAGCTTCCTTGAGGATAGCGAGCAGTTCTTC
TRBV30	TRBJ2-2	once	NA	CAWSVPGSYGELFF	TGTGCCTGGAGTGTACCCGGGTCTTACGGGGAGCTGTTTTTT
TRBV9	TRBJ2-5	NA	NA	CASSVGVFETQYF	TGTGCCAGCAGCGTAGGCGTTTTCGAGACCCAGTACTTC
TRBV19	TRBJ2-7	once	TRBD1	CASNRRDRGRDEQYF	TGTGCCAGTAACCGACGGGACAGGGGGCGCGATGAGCAGTACTTC
TRBV6-2/TRBV6-3	TRBJ1-6	NA	NA	CASSARRTGNSPLHF	TGTGCCAGCAGCGCCAGGCGTACAGGGAACTCACCCCTCCACTTT
TRBV2	TRBJ2-7	NA	NA	CASSDAQGYGYEQYF	TGTGCCAGCAGTGACGCGCAGGGGTACGGCTACGAGCAGTACTTC
TRBV30	TRBJ2-5	NA	TRBD2	CAWRAGGETQYF	TGTGCCTGGAGGGCGGGGGGAGAGACCCAGTACTTC
TRBV6-4	TRBJ2-7	few	NA	CASISGLTYEQYF	TGTGCCAGCATTTCCGGACTTACCTACGAGCAGTACTTC
TRBV27	TRBJ2-1	few	NA	CASSPGGNEQFF	TGTGCCAGCAGTCCAGGAGGGAATGAGCAGTTCTTC
TRBV5-6	TRBJ2-1	few	NA	CASSFRFKAGEQFF	TGTGCCAGCAGCTTTAGGTTTAAAGCAGGGGAGCAGTTCTTC
TRBV3-1/TRBV3-2	TRBJ2-5	NA	TRBD2	CASSPASGGETQYF	TGTGCCAGCAGCCCCGCTAGCGGGGGAGAGACCCAGTACTTC
TRBV10-1	TRBJ2-2	NA	TRBD1	CASSAGQGPGELFF	TGCGCCAGCAGTGCCGGACAGGGCCCCGGGGAGCTGTTTTTT
TRBV4-2	TRBJ2-4	NA	NA	CASSQDLVAGVGARDIQYF	TGTGCCAGCAGCCAAGATCTCGTGGCAGGGGTGGGGGCCAGGGACATTCAGTACTTC
TRBV2	TRBJ2-1	NA	NA	CASRDLAPLYNEQFF	TGTGCCAGCAGGGATCTAGCGCCCCTATACAATGAGCAGTTCTTC